This T cell receptor beta chain is from a study of T cell responses to AZD1222 COVID-19 vaccine. Overall study results and limits: Nearly half of unique spike-specific TCRs reportedly avoided B.1.351 and B.1.1.7 mutated regions. Along spike, vaccine-associated CD4 TCRs were found throughout, with dominance at 160-218 and 743-854. Baseline antibody screening turned up just 6 or 7 seropositive AZD1222 recipients. Sampling that yielded the repertoires occurred only after the peak T cell response.

In germline, CDR1 is SGHVS, CDR2 FNYEAQ. V lost 5 bases, J lost 4 bases, and 19 bases stayed unmatched. The CDR3 is 20 amino acids. The sample holds many counts of this clone. Its antigen is unidentified. The assay was immunoSEQ multiplex PCR, and TCRdb's table has in-frame clones only and misses some. The data contain some 99,000 clones, around nine tenths of them singletons. The source material was peripheral blood, sampled 28 days after the second AZD1222 dose. The rearrangement uses TRBV7-6 and TRBJ2-2; 10 bases map to TRBD2. This TCR was recovered from an adult who received the AZD1222 COVID-19 vaccine. The CDR3 DNA is TGTGCCAGCAGCCTATCAGGGGTGGCTAGCGGGAGATTGGGCACCGGGGAGCTGTTTTTT. Amino acid sequence: CASSLSGVASGRLGTGELFF.